This T cell receptor beta chain was obtained from a study of blood T cell repertoires in COVID-19. Using immunoSEQ multiplex PCR, the repertoire was profiled, and TCRdb retains in-frame clones only, with some absent. The sample shows hundreds of thousands of clones, about 85% of them seen only once. J lost 2 bases, V lost 3 bases, and 12 bases had no gene match. CDR3 length: 20 amino acids. Germline CDR1 reads SGHRS; CDR2 reads YFSETQ. V gene TRBV5-1 combines with J gene TRBJ2-2, with 14 nucleotides matching TRBD2. The clonotype comes from a woman between 50 and 59 years old who had recovered from COVID-19. Sequenced material: peripheral blood. In DNA form, the CDR3 reads TGCGCCAGCAGCTCCCCGGGACTAGCGGGGGCCATTACTAACACCGGGGAGCTGTTTTTT. This encodes CASSSPGLAGAITNTGELFF.